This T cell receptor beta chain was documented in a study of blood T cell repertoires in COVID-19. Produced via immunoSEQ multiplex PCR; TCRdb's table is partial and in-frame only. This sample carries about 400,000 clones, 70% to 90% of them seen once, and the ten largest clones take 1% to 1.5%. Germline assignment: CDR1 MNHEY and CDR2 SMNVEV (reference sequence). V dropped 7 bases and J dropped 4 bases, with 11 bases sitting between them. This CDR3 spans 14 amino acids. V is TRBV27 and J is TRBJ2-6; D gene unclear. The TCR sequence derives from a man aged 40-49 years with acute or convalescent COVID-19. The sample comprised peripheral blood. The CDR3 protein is CASTTRWGANVLTF. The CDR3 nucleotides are TGTGCCAGCACTACCAGGTGGGGGGCCAACGTCCTGACTTTC.